The 7 T cell receptor beta chains presented below share a single source sample, sequenced in a study of blood T cell repertoires in COVID-19. TCRdb's table, derived via immunoSEQ multiplex PCR, lists solely in-frame clones and lacks some. Among tens of thousands of clones listed, about 91% were seen once. Material for sequencing was peripheral blood. These TCRs come from a human donor in a cohort sampled during active COVID-19.

This clone was seen only once. This sequence joins TRBV5-4 and TRBJ1-1; D is perhaps TRBD1 (5 bases). CDR1 and CDR2 from the germline V gene are SGHNT and YYREEE (reference sequence). Trimming shortened V by 9 bases and J by 7 bases, and 13 bases separated the two germline ends. The CDR3 totals 11 residues. The CDR3 protein is CATMEGDEAFF. CDR3 DNA: TGTGCCACCATGGAAGGGGATGAAGCTTTCTTT.

The CDR3 DNA sequence: TGTGCCAGCACAACCACAGGGGACACTGAAGCTTTCTTT. It translates to CASTTTGDTEAFF. The chain couples TRBV28 to TRBJ1-1; TRBD1 matches 7 bases. Germline V gene data show CDR1 as MDHEN and CDR2 as SYDVKM. The CDR3 extends over 13 amino acids. The J segment lost 3 bases and the V segment lost 7 bases, leaving 5 bases of the junction unmatched. The full variable domain, completed using reference TRBV28 and TRBJ1-1, is DVKVTQSSRYLVKRTGEKVFLECVQDMDHENMFWYRQDPGLGLRLIYFSYDVKMKEKGDIPEGYSVSREKKERFSLILESASTNQTSMYLCASTTTGDTEAFFGQGTRLTVV.

This clone is a singleton in its sample. The V call is TRBV4-1, the J call TRBJ2-7; 9 bases agree with TRBD1. V lost 1 base to trimming and J lost 1 base; unmatched junction nucleotides: 2. The CDR3 length is 15 residues. Per germline, CDR1 MGHRA and CDR2 YSYEKL. CDR3: CASSQAGTGSYEQYF. In DNA, the CDR3 is TGCGCCAGCAGCCAAGCTGGGACAGGGTCCTACGAGCAGTACTTC.

The chain is built from TRBV4-1 and TRBJ1-5, with D unresolved. The V end was cut by 3 bases, the J end by 6 bases, with 12 bases between. This CDR3 is 14 amino acids long. Germline CDR1 reads MGHRA; CDR2 reads YSYEKL. The chain's CDR3 is CASSHFGVSQPQHF. Here the CDR3 DNA reads TGCGCCAGCAGCCACTTCGGGGTATCTCAGCCCCAGCATTTT.

The rearrangement uses TRBV27 and TRBJ2-3, with D perhaps matching TRBD1 (6 bases). Trimming took off 3 bases at V and 1 base at J, with 8 bases between the two ends. The CDR3 consists of 14 residues. In germline, CDR1 is MNHEY, CDR2 SMNVEV (reference sequence). DNA for the CDR3: TGTGCCAGCAGTTTTAACAGGGGCACAGATACGCAGTATTTT. It yields the protein CASSFNRGTDTQYF.

J is TRBJ2-2 and V is TRBV7-9; TRBD1 aligns across 12 bases. This CDR3 comprises 16 residues. V was pared by 5 bases and J by 4 bases, with 5 bases of the junction left unmatched. Germline assignment: CDR1 SEHNR and CDR2 FQNEAQ (reference sequence). CDR3 nucleotide sequence: TGTGCCAGCAGCCCGGGACAGGGGGCGACCACCGGGGAGCTGTTTTTT. Translating gives CASSPGQGATTGELFF.

Sample share makes this clone medium-sized. This sequence joins TRBV7-2 and TRBJ2-7; 10 nucleotides match TRBD2. The CDR3 has 15 amino acids. V gave up 3 bases and J gave up 2 bases; unmatched junction bases: 4. Germline loops: CDR1 SGHTA, CDR2 FQGNSA. CDR3 DNA sequence: TGTGCCAGCAGCTTGACCGGACTAGCGGCCTACGAGCAGTACTTC. Protein: CASSLTGLAAYEQYF.